This passage covers 26 T cell receptor beta chains from one sample sequenced in a study of cytomegalovirus exposure and HLA in healthy donors. Primers included in the PCR were 60 Vbeta and 13 Jbeta primers. The assay was immunoSEQ multiplex PCR, and TCRdb's table has in-frame clones only and misses some. This sample has roughly 190,000 clones, with 81% found just once. The specimen was PBMCs. These receptors came from a man younger than 35 in good health and CMV-seronegative.

The chain is built from TRBV7-9 and TRBJ2-3; 10 bases match TRBD2. The J segment lost 3 bases and the V segment lost 0 bases, leaving 3 bases of the junction unmatched. There are 16 residues in the CDR3. Germline values: CDR1 SEHNR, CDR2 FQNEAQ (reference sequence). The CDR3 bases are TGTGCCAGCAGCTTAGCTCTAGCGGGAGCAACAGATACGCAGTATTTT. The encoded protein is CASSLALAGATDTQYF.

This clone was seen just once. The rearrangement links TRBV7-2 to TRBJ2-4; 7 bases are a match to TRBD1. In germline, CDR1 is SGHTA, CDR2 FQGNSA. V lost 1 base, J lost 2 bases, and 8 bases stayed unmatched. CDR3 length equals 17 residues. CDR3 nucleotide sequence: TGTGCCAGCAGCTTAGTGGGACAGCTATTGTCCAAAAACATTCAGTACTTC. Protein sequence: CASSLVGQLLSKNIQYF.

The chain has TRBV9 and TRBJ2-5, with no clear D. The V end was cut by 2 bases, the J end by 2 bases, with 7 bases between. The V gene's germline CDR1 is SGDLS and CDR2 YYNGEE. This CDR3 is 13 amino acids long. The CDR3 sequence: CASSVSQQETQYF. CDR3 nucleotides: TGTGCCAGCAGCGTTAGCCAGCAAGAGACCCAGTACTTC.

This clone occurred a few times. In nucleotides, the CDR3 is TGTGCCAGCAGAAGGGGACAGGGGTTATCCTACGAGCAGTACTTC. Its protein is CASRRGQGLSYEQYF. The chain joins TRBV28 to TRBJ2-7, with 10 bases matching TRBD1. This CDR3 has 15 residues. The germline V gene encodes CDR1 MDHEN and CDR2 SYDVKM. Unmatched junction bases numbered 6, after V lost 6 bases and J lost 1 base.

The chain carries TRBV7-8 and TRBJ2-5; D is possibly TRBD1 (6 bases). This CDR3 comprises 14 residues. The ends were cut back, 3 bases at V and 5 bases at J, with 13 bases in the middle. Germline V gene data show CDR1 as SGHVS and CDR2 as FQNEAQ. Written as DNA, the CDR3 is TGTGCCAGCAGCTTGGGGGCCTTTCGGGAGACCCAGTACTTC. Its protein product is CASSLGAFRETQYF.

There are a few counts of this clone. This chain links TRBV7-2 with TRBJ1-1; no firm D call. CDR3 length: 11 amino acids. Trimming took off 4 bases at V and 11 bases at J, with 11 bases between the two ends. The germline CDR1 and CDR2 sequences are SGHTA and FQGNSA. CDR3 coding DNA: TGTGCCAGCAGCTCCGGGGTGGATGCTTTCTTT. Protein product: CASSSGVDAFF.

V usage is TRBV4-1 and J usage is TRBJ2-7, with D possibly TRBD2 on 6 matching bases. The V and J ends lost 2 bases and 5 bases respectively, with 13 bases between them. The CDR3 runs 14 residues. Germline CDR1 MGHRA, CDR2 YSYEKL. The chain's CDR3 is CASSQTPSGDEQYF. The CDR3 DNA sequence: TGCGCCAGCAGCCAAACCCCCTCGGGGGACGAGCAGTACTTC.

The chain uses TRBV4-1 and TRBJ2-7; D is possibly TRBD1 (6 bases). Per germline, CDR1 MGHRA and CDR2 YSYEKL. This CDR3 region has 15 residues. The ends were cut back, 0 bases at V and 4 bases at J, with 13 bases in the middle. For the CDR3, the DNA is TGCGCCAGCAGCCAAGATCTGGCCAGGGGTTACGAGCAGTACTTC. It is translated as CASSQDLARGYEQYF.

The V gene is TRBV11-2, the J gene TRBJ2-2, with TRBD2 identical over 7 bases. Looked up from germline, CDR1 is SGHAT and CDR2 is FQNNGV. This CDR3 spans 14 amino acids. The trim removed 1 base at V and 4 bases at J, leaving 0 bases unmatched. Here the CDR3 DNA reads TGTGCCAGCAGCTTAGCGGGGGGCACCGGGGAGCTGTTTTTT. Its translation is CASSLAGGTGELFF.

The gene calls are TRBV19 and TRBJ2-2, with 10 bases lining up with TRBD1. CDR1 is LNHDA, CDR2 SQIVND, per germline (reference sequence). Losses at the gene ends were 9 bases for V and 8 bases for J; bases not matched to a gene: 12. This CDR3 has 15 amino acids. The CDR3 nucleotides are TGTGCCAGCAAGACAGGGGGCCTCGGGACGGGGGAGCTGTTTTTT. Translated, it gives CASKTGGLGTGELFF.

The genes are TRBV5-4 and TRBJ2-7, with TRBD2 matching 9 bases. V gave up 5 bases and J gave up 4 bases; unmatched junction bases: 13. Germline V gives CDR1 SGHNT, CDR2 YYREEE (reference sequence). CDR3 size: 16 residues. Written as DNA, the CDR3 is TGTGCCAGCAGATCGACCCCTAGCGGGACAGAGTACGAGCAGTACTTC. Translation: CASRSTPSGTEYEQYF. Full variable domain (rest looked up from reference TRBV5-4 and TRBJ2-7): ETGVTQSPTHLIKTRGQQVTLRCSSQSGHNTVSWYQQALGQGPQFIFQYYREEENGRGNFPPRFSGLQFPNYSSELNVNALELDDSALYLCASRSTPSGTEYEQYFGPGTRLTVT.

This clone showed up just once. The chain uses TRBV9 and TRBJ2-1; 15 bases agree with TRBD2. V shed 4 bases and J 4 bases; nucleotides not matched to a gene: 3. The CDR3 runs 16 residues. CDR1 is SGDLS and CDR2 is YYNGEE in the germline V gene. The CDR3 spells CASSPGTSGRYNEQFF. The DNA for the CDR3 is TGTGCCAGCAGCCCGGGGACTAGCGGGAGGTACAATGAGCAGTTCTTC.

The chain carries TRBV5-1 and TRBJ2-3; 9 bases align to TRBD1. Looked up from germline, CDR1 is SGHRS and CDR2 is YFSETQ. V shed 3 bases, J shed 6 bases, and the junction held 5 bases outside the gene matches. The CDR3 has 14 residues. CDR3 sequence: CASSSGQGRDTQYF. CDR3 in DNA: TGCGCCAGCAGCTCGGGACAGGGCAGGGATACGCAGTATTTT.

The rearrangement joins TRBV19 to TRBJ1-1; 7 nucleotides match TRBD1. Unmatched junction bases numbered 8, after V lost 1 base and J lost 12 bases. Germline CDR1 and CDR2: LNHDA and SQIVND (reference sequence). The CDR3 contains 13 residues. CDR3 nucleotide sequence: TGTGCCAGTAGTATAGGGCAGGGGGGCTACTCTTTCTTT. This sequence encodes CASSIGQGGYSFF.

The chain is built from TRBV6-4 and TRBJ2-6; 11 bases are shared with TRBD1. The germline V gene has CDR1 MRHNA and CDR2 SNTAGT. This CDR3 is built from 17 residues. V lost 4 bases to trimming and J lost 4 bases; unmatched junction nucleotides: 6. The CDR3 here is CASSAGQGARGANVLTF. The CDR3 DNA follows: TGTGCCAGCAGTGCCGGACAGGGGGCGCGAGGGGCCAACGTCCTGACTTTC.

This clone was seen just once. The chain is built from TRBV2 and TRBJ2-7, with 8 positions matching TRBD2. Losses at the gene ends were 7 bases for V and 4 bases for J; bases not matched to a gene: 6. This CDR3 comprises 13 residues. CDR1 is SNHLY and CDR2 is FYNNEI in the germline V gene. CDR3: CASKTGGRYEQYF. The CDR3 region has the DNA TGTGCCAGCAAGACGGGGGGGCGGTACGAGCAGTACTTC.

The chain is built from TRBV5-1 and TRBJ1-1; TRBD1 aligns across 7 bases. Germline V gene lookup returns CDR1 SGHRS and CDR2 YFSETQ. The CDR3 has 17 amino acids. J lost 3 bases, V lost 1 base, and 12 bases had no gene match. The CDR3 protein is CASSLFSAGGSHTEAFF. In DNA form, the CDR3 reads TGCGCCAGCAGCTTGTTTTCGGCAGGGGGTTCTCACACTGAAGCTTTCTTT. Complete variable domain (other parts from reference TRBV5-1 and TRBJ1-1): KAGVTQTPRYLIKTRGQQVTLSCSPISGHRSVSWYQQTPGQGLQFLFEYFSETQRNKGNFPGRFSGRQFSNSRSEMNVSTLELGDSALYLCASSLFSAGGSHTEAFFGQGTRLTVV.

The rearrangement uses TRBV5-1 and TRBJ1-1; TRBD1 agrees at 7 bases. With V trimmed by 4 bases and J by 0 bases, 9 bases remained unmatched. CDR1 is SGHRS, CDR2 YFSETQ, per germline. The CDR3 extends over 16 amino acids. Here the CDR3 reads CASSQLPGQLNTEAFF. The CDR3 DNA reads TGCGCCAGCAGCCAACTACCGGGACAGCTGAACACTGAAGCTTTCTTT.

The chain joins TRBV7-2 to TRBJ1-2, with 7 bases identical to TRBD1. The CDR3 has 16 residues. Unmatched junction bases numbered 9, after V lost 5 bases and J lost 0 bases. Germline V lookup: CDR1 SGHTA, CDR2 FQGNSA. CDR3 amino acids: CASSEGGLKANYGYTF. For the CDR3, the DNA is TGTGCCAGCAGCGAAGGGGGCCTGAAAGCTAACTATGGCTACACCTTC.

The chain recombines TRBV15 with TRBJ2-7, with a tentative D call TRBD2 (5 bases). V was cut by 0 bases and J by 5 bases, with 23 bases left in between. Germline V gives CDR1 LNHNV, CDR2 YYDKDF (reference sequence). The CDR3 covers 18 residues. The CDR3 spells CATSRDMVIAREVDEQYF. The DNA of the CDR3 is TGTGCCACCAGCAGAGATATGGTTATAGCGAGAGAGGTCGACGAGCAGTACTTC.

This clone occurred a few times. This rearrangement joins TRBV4-2 to TRBJ2-6; no clear D. V lost 0 bases to trimming and J lost 0 bases, with 6 bases between them. This CDR3 contains 16 residues. CDR1 is LGHNA, CDR2 YNFKEQ, per germline. CDR3 coding DNA: TGTGCCAGCAGCCAAGATAGAAGCTCTGGGGCCAACGTCCTGACTTTC. Translated, it gives CASSQDRSSGANVLTF.

About this clone itself: This sample includes further DNA sequences coding for the same CDR3. The V gene is TRBV7-2, the J gene TRBJ2-7; 9 positions agree with TRBD1. Germline values: CDR1 SGHTA, CDR2 FQGNSA. This CDR3 has 14 amino acids. V lost 5 bases and J lost 1; bases outside the gene matches: 3. The CDR3 nucleotides read TGTGCCAGCAGCCTCGGGACAGGGTCCTACGAGCAGTACTTC. Protein product: CASSLGTGSYEQYF.

This sequence joins TRBV2 and TRBJ1-2; possibly TRBD1 for D (5 bases). This CDR3 comprises 13 residues. The germline gives CDR1 SNHLY, CDR2 FYNNEI. The V end was cut by 10 bases, the J end by 5 bases, with 17 bases between. In DNA form, the CDR3 reads TGTGCCACCTCTCCGACAGTTCAGTATGGCTACACCTTC. This encodes CATSPTVQYGYTF.

This chain uses TRBV28 with TRBJ2-5; TRBD1 might be the D (6 bases). Germline-derived CDR1 and CDR2 are MDHEN and SYDVKM. V dropped 4 bases and J dropped 2 bases, with 11 bases sitting between them. The CDR3 length is 14 residues. As DNA, the CDR3 is TGTGCCAGCAGTTCTGGGACATTTCAAGAGACCCAGTACTTC. Its protein is CASSSGTFQETQYF.

The chain has TRBV6-1 and TRBJ1-2; D gene ambiguous. The CDR3 contains 13 residues. Trimming pared 6 bases from V and 2 bases from J, leaving 10 bases between. Germline V lookup: CDR1 MNHNS, CDR2 SASEGT. DNA for the CDR3: TGTGCCAGCAGGGCTGACACGAACTATGGCTACACCTTC. Protein product: CASRADTNYGYTF.

The V and J genes are TRBV7-8 and TRBJ1-4; weak D call: TRBD1 (5 bases). Germline CDR1 and CDR2: SGHVS and FQNEAQ. Trimming removed 1 base at V and 7 bases at J, with 25 bases between. The CDR3 consists of 19 residues. This CDR3 reads CASSLGLGRDIILGEKLFF. Here the CDR3 DNA reads TGTGCCAGCAGCTTAGGGCTGGGGCGAGATATTATTTTAGGTGAAAAACTGTTTTTT.